These 9 T cell receptor beta chains share one sample of origin, sequenced in a study of blood T cells in healthy people across ages. Alongside a J-beta primer mix, a sample-barcoded 5' primer served in a second PCR lasting 7 to 11 cycles. TCRdb re-analysed the 5' RACE reads in MiXCR, keeping a single row per CDR3 protein. The sample lists about 1.8 million distinct CDR3 sequences, around half seen once, with approximately 2% in the top ten. The sequenced material came from blood. The source of these receptors is a woman aged 40 to 50 in good health.

The J gene is TRBJ2-5, the V gene TRBV28, with D tentatively TRBD2 (7 bases). The germline V gene has CDR1 MDHEN and CDR2 SYDVKM. The CDR3 has 14 amino acids. Trimming took off 7 bases at V and 6 bases at J, with 18 bases between the two ends. DNA of the CDR3: TGTGCCAGCATCCCTGGGGGGGGCGGAAAGACCCAGTACTTC. This sequence encodes CASIPGGGGKTQYF.

The V call is TRBV29-1, the J call TRBJ1-1, with 8 positions matching TRBD1. Germline CDR1 and CDR2: SQVTM and ANQGSEA. This CDR3 has 13 residues. V was clipped by 4 bases and J by 3 bases; unmatched bases: 4. The CDR3 region has the DNA TGCAGCGTTGTCACAGGGGGGTACACTGAAGCTTTCTTT. Protein: CSVVTGGYTEAFF. Variable domain in full (rest from reference TRBV29-1 and TRBJ1-1): SAVISQKPSRDICQRGTSLTIQCQVDSQVTMMFWYRQQPGQSLTLIATANQGSEATYESGFVIDKFPISRPNLTFSTLTVSNMSPEDSSIYLCSVVTGGYTEAFFGQGTRLTVV.

The CDR3 DNA reads as TGTGCCAGCAGTCCCCTAGCGGGGGGGCAAAAGACCCAGTACTTC. Encoded protein: CASSPLAGGQKTQYF. The chain joins TRBV12-3 or TRBV12-4 to TRBJ2-5, with 12 positions matching TRBD2. Trimming cost V 5 bases and J 6 bases; bases outside gene matches: 7. The CDR3 spans 15 residues.

The chain is built from TRBV13 and TRBJ1-6, with TRBD1 matching over 9 bases. With V trimmed by 5 bases and J by 8 bases, 7 bases remained unmatched. The CDR3 extends over 15 amino acids. In germline, CDR1 is PRHDT, CDR2 FYEKMQ (reference sequence). CDR3 sequence (DNA): TGTGCCAGCAGCGCAACAGGGGGCCTAGATTCACCCCTCCACTTT. Translation: CASSATGGLDSPLHF.

The rearrangement uses TRBV7-9 and TRBJ2-1, with a tentative D call TRBD2 (6 bases). Germline CDR1 SEHNR, CDR2 FQNEAQ (reference sequence). Trimming pared 2 bases from V and 2 bases from J, leaving 13 bases between. This CDR3 has 16 residues. The CDR3 region has the DNA TGTGCCAGCAGCTTATCCCGCGGGGCCCCCTACAATGAGCAGTTCTTC. Protein sequence: CASSLSRGAPYNEQFF.

This clonotype was observed a handful of times. The chain carries TRBV14 and TRBJ2-5; 8 bases are a match to TRBD1. From germline, CDR1 is SGHDN and CDR2 FVKESK. J gave up 4 bases and V 8 bases, and 9 bases lay outside the gene matches. This CDR3 has 14 amino acids. The CDR3 DNA is TGTGCCAGCGGAATAGGACAGGGATTAGAGACCCAGTACTTC. It encodes CASGIGQGLETQYF.

The chain recombines TRBV5-6 with TRBJ2-5; tentatively, D is TRBD1 (5 bases). V was clipped by 4 bases and J by 5 bases, with 18 bases between them. The CDR3 contains 15 residues. In germline, CDR1 is SGHDT, CDR2 YYEEEE. The CDR3 spells CASSQNQGPSETQYF. In nucleotides, the CDR3 is TGTGCCAGCAGCCAAAATCAGGGCCCAAGCGAGACCCAGTACTTC.

There are a few counts of this clonotype. This chain joins TRBV5-1 and TRBJ2-1; 10 bases are shared with TRBD2. V dropped 5 bases and J dropped 10; count of bases not matched to a gene: 12. The CDR3 totals 15 residues. Germline lookup yields CDR1 SGHRS and CDR2 YFSETQ. The CDR3 loop reads CASRMGLAGAEEQFF. DNA of the CDR3: TGCGCCAGCAGGATGGGTCTAGCGGGGGCTGAGGAGCAGTTCTTC. The variable domain in full, with the rest retrieved from reference TRBV5-1 and TRBJ2-1, is KAGVTQTPRYLIKTRGQQVTLSCSPISGHRSVSWYQQTPGQGLQFLFEYFSETQRNKGNFPGRFSGRQFSNSRSEMNVSTLELGDSALYLCASRMGLAGAEEQFFGPGTRLTVL.

This clonotype was seen at least ten times. The gene calls are TRBV4-1 and TRBJ2-5; the D call may be TRBD1 or TRBD2 (5 bases each). Germline loops: CDR1 MGHRA, CDR2 YSYEKL. The CDR3 runs to 13 residues. Between the trimmed V and J ends, which lost 3 bases and 5 bases, there was a span of 10 bases. The CDR3 DNA reads as TGCGCCAGCAGCCATGGGACGGGGGAGACCCAGTACTTC. Translating it yields CASSHGTGETQYF.